The rows below give T cell receptor beta chains drawn from one sample of a study of blood T cell repertoires in COVID-19. TCRdb's copy holds only in-frame clones and misses some; the assay was immunoSEQ multiplex PCR. The table includes some 200,000 clones, around 82% detected once. Sequencing was done on a sample of PBMCs or T cells enriched from blood (not recorded which). These receptors were taken from a man aged 35 to 55 who had recovered from COVID-19. Both conserved end residues are part of each CDR3. D genes are given only for firm matches. Some rows mark clone size as missing; the rest say once, few, many or name a class of expanded clone.

J: TRBJ2-2
D: -
size: -
V: TRBV18
DNA: TGTGCCAGCTCACCGCCACCGGGACAAGTAACCGGGGAGCTGTTTTTT
CDR3: CASSPPPGQVTGELFF

J: TRBJ2-3
D: TRBD2
size: -
V: TRBV19
DNA: TGTGCCAGCAAAACGGGACTAGCGGGAGTAGATACGCAGTATTTT
CDR3: CASKTGLAGVDTQYF

J: TRBJ2-6
D: TRBD1
size: -
V: TRBV29-1
DNA: TGCAGCGTTTTACCGGGACAGGGGGCCAACGTCCTGACTTTC
CDR3: CSVLPGQGANVLTF

J: TRBJ1-2
D: TRBD1
size: -
V: TRBV24-1
DNA: TGTGCCACCAGTGACCCGACGTCGACAGGGGTCCCCTATGGCTACACCTTC
CDR3: CATSDPTSTGVPYGYTF

J: TRBJ2-1
D: TRBD1
size: -
V: TRBV5-1
DNA: TGCGCCAGCAGCGATGGACAGGCCTTTGAGCAGTTCTTC
CDR3: CASSDGQAFEQFF

J: TRBJ2-1
D: TRBD2
size: -
V: TRBV9
DNA: TGTGCCAGCAGCGCACGACTAGCGGAATACAATGAGCAGTTCTTC
CDR3: CASSARLAEYNEQFF

J: TRBJ2-5
D: -
size: -
V: TRBV28
DNA: TGTGCCAGCAGTTCGGAGACCCAGTACTTC
CDR3: CASSSETQYF

J: TRBJ2-5
D: -
size: -
V: TRBV5-1
DNA: TGCGCCAGCAGCTTCTCTCGAGAGACCCAGTACTTC
CDR3: CASSFSRETQYF

J: TRBJ2-1
D: TRBD2
size: -
V: TRBV5-4
DNA: TGTGCCAGCAGCAAGACTCTAGCGGGAGGATACAATGAGCAGTTCTTC
CDR3: CASSKTLAGGYNEQFF

J: TRBJ2-1
D: -
size: -
V: TRBV29-1
DNA: TGCAGCGGGGGAGACAGTGACAATGAGCAGTTCTTC
CDR3: CSGGDSDNEQFF

J: TRBJ2-1
D: TRBD2
size: -
V: TRBV2
DNA: TGTGCCAGCAGTGATGGGCGGGGGGGCTCCTACAATGAGCAGTTCTTC
CDR3: CASSDGRGGSYNEQFF

J: TRBJ1-1
D: -
size: -
V: TRBV13
DNA: TGTGCCAGCAGCCTCCAGGACACTGAAGCTTTCTTT
CDR3: CASSLQDTEAFF

J: TRBJ2-2
D: TRBD2
size: -
V: TRBV6-5
DNA: TGTGCCAGCAGTTGGACTAGCGCCACGGGCGGGGAGCTGTTTTTT
CDR3: CASSWTSATGGELFF

J: TRBJ1-5
D: -
size: -
V: TRBV2
DNA: TGTGCCAGCAGCTCGGAGGGGAATCAGCCCCAGCATTTT
CDR3: CASSSEGNQPQHF

J: TRBJ1-2
D: -
size: once
V: TRBV11-2
DNA: TGTGCCAGCAGCTTAATACACAACTATGGCTACACCTTC
CDR3: CASSLIHNYGYTF

J: TRBJ2-7
D: -
size: -
V: TRBV19
DNA: TGTGCCAGTAGTACCGGACAGCCTCTTTTTTACGAGCAGTACTTC
CDR3: CASSTGQPLFYEQYF

J: TRBJ2-1
D: -
size: -
V: TRBV19
DNA: TGTGCCAGTTCGGCGGCCCTCTACAATGAGCAGTTCTTC
CDR3: CASSAALYNEQFF

J: TRBJ1-4
D: -
size: -
V: TRBV6-5
DNA: TGTGCCAGTTTCCGGGGGGGCCCGGCTGAAAAACTGTTTTTT
CDR3: CASFRGGPAEKLFF

J: TRBJ1-4
D: -
size: -
V: TRBV11-1
DNA: TGTGCCAGCAGCCAACCGAACCAGGGTGAAAAACTGTTTTTT
CDR3: CASSQPNQGEKLFF

J: TRBJ1-2
D: -
size: -
V: TRBV2
DNA: TGTGCCAGCAGTGAACAGGGGTTGGAGGGCTACACCTTC
CDR3: CASSEQGLEGYTF

J: TRBJ2-5
D: TRBD2
size: -
V: TRBV15
DNA: TGTGCCACCAGCAGAGATCCGGGGGGGGACCAAGAGACCCAGTACTTC
CDR3: CATSRDPGGDQETQYF

J: TRBJ2-1
D: TRBD1
size: -
V: TRBV5-5
DNA: TGTGCCAGCAGCTTACAGGGGTTAAATGAGCAGTTCTTC
CDR3: CASSLQGLNEQFF

J: TRBJ2-5
D: TRBD2
size: once
V: TRBV7-8
DNA: TGTGCCAGCAGCCGGTCTAGCGGGAGTATTTTTGAGACCCAGTACTTC
CDR3: CASSRSSGSIFETQYF

J: TRBJ1-1
D: -
size: -
V: TRBV7-9
DNA: TGTGCCAGCAGCTTAGTAGGCAGGTTGAACACTGAAGCTTTCTTT
CDR3: CASSLVGRLNTEAFF

J: TRBJ2-7
D: -
size: -
V: TRBV3-1/TRBV3-2
DNA: TGTGCCAGCAGCCAAGATTTGGGGAGAGGGTCCTACGAGCAGTACTTC
CDR3: CASSQDLGRGSYEQYF

J: TRBJ1-1
D: -
size: -
V: TRBV28
DNA: TGTGCCAGCAGTTTACAGAACACTGAAGCTTTCTTT
CDR3: CASSLQNTEAFF

J: TRBJ2-1
D: -
size: few
V: TRBV5-1
DNA: TGCGCCAGCAGCTTGGGACAGCTCGGGCCCCGATACAATGAGCAGTTCTTC
CDR3: CASSLGQLGPRYNEQFF

J: TRBJ1-1
D: -
size: -
V: TRBV5-1
DNA: TGCGCCAGCAGCCCCAACCCAGGTGGCACTGAAGCTTTCTTT
CDR3: CASSPNPGGTEAFF

J: TRBJ1-2
D: -
size: -
V: TRBV12-3/TRBV12-4
DNA: TGTGCCAGCAGACAGGCGGCTAACTATGGCTACACCTTC
CDR3: CASRQAANYGYTF

J: TRBJ2-2
D: TRBD1
size: -
V: TRBV7-2
DNA: TGTGCCAGCAGCCAGGGTCGGGGCAGGGGGCCGAACACCGGGGAGCTGTTTTTT
CDR3: CASSQGRGRGPNTGELFF

J: TRBJ1-2
D: -
size: -
V: TRBV19
DNA: TGTGCCAGTAGCCCGTCGGGGGGTGGCTCTTATGGCTACACCTTC
CDR3: CASSPSGGGSYGYTF

J: TRBJ2-7
D: TRBD2
size: -
V: TRBV19
DNA: TGTGCCAGTAGTAGAGGACTAGCCGACGAGCAGTACTTC
CDR3: CASSRGLADEQYF

J: TRBJ1-1
D: -
size: -
V: TRBV5-1
DNA: TGCGCCAGCAGGCTTACAGGAGTCCCGAACACTGAAGCTTTCTTT
CDR3: CASRLTGVPNTEAFF

J: TRBJ1-2
D: TRBD1
size: -
V: TRBV4-2
DNA: TGTGCCAGCAGCCAAGATACAGGGACAGGGTCTTACGGCTACACCTTC
CDR3: CASSQDTGTGSYGYTF

J: TRBJ2-7
D: TRBD2
size: -
V: TRBV4-1
DNA: TGCGCCAGCAGCCTCGTCGAAGGGACTAACTCCTACGAGCAGTACTTC
CDR3: CASSLVEGTNSYEQYF

J: TRBJ1-3
D: TRBD1
size: -
V: TRBV13
DNA: TGTGCCAGCAGCTCTCGACAGGGGAACTCTGGAAACACCATATATTTT
CDR3: CASSSRQGNSGNTIYF

J: TRBJ1-3
D: TRBD1
size: -
V: TRBV7-2
DNA: TGTGCCAGCAGCCCCACAGGGGGCGCAGGAAACACCATATATTTT
CDR3: CASSPTGGAGNTIYF

J: TRBJ2-7
D: TRBD2
size: few
V: TRBV7-8
DNA: TGTGCCAGCAGCCTTAGCGGGAGTTTCAACGAGCAGTACTTC
CDR3: CASSLSGSFNEQYF

J: TRBJ2-3
D: TRBD2
size: -
V: TRBV6-1
DNA: TGTGCCAGCAGTGCGACTAGCGGGGAGGGCACAGATACGCAGTATTTT
CDR3: CASSATSGEGTDTQYF

J: TRBJ1-2
D: TRBD1
size: -
V: TRBV19
DNA: TGTGCCAGTAGTGCCGGACAGGGGAGCCCTAACTATGGCTACACCTTC
CDR3: CASSAGQGSPNYGYTF

J: TRBJ2-1
D: -
size: once
V: TRBV4-3
DNA: TGCGCCAGCAGCCAAGAAGGGGGTAGAACGAGGAGTCCGGGGCTGTACAATGAGCAGTTCTTC
CDR3: CASSQEGGRTRSPGLYNEQFF

J: TRBJ2-5
D: TRBD2
size: -
V: TRBV5-1
DNA: TGCGCCAGCAGCACCGCCCTAGCGGGAGGGGAAGAGACCCAGTACTTC
CDR3: CASSTALAGGEETQYF

J: TRBJ2-3
D: -
size: -
V: TRBV5-1
DNA: TGCGCCAGCAGTGATCGGGACTCCGGAGATACGCAGTATTTT
CDR3: CASSDRDSGDTQYF

J: TRBJ2-4
D: -
size: -
V: TRBV29-1
DNA: TGCAGCGTTGGGTTATCAGGGGCCAAAAACATTCAGTACTTC
CDR3: CSVGLSGAKNIQYF

J: TRBJ1-4
D: -
size: -
V: TRBV10-3
DNA: TGTGCCATCAGTGAGGCGGGGAGATCTAATGAAAAACTGTTTTTT
CDR3: CAISEAGRSNEKLFF

J: TRBJ1-1
D: -
size: -
V: TRBV28
DNA: TGTGCCAGCAGGTTTGCACAGGGCTGGGGGAACACTGAAGCTTTCTTT
CDR3: CASRFAQGWGNTEAFF

J: TRBJ1-5
D: -
size: few
V: TRBV2
DNA: TGTGCCAGCAGTGAAAAGTGGCGGAATCAGCCCCAGCATTTT
CDR3: CASSEKWRNQPQHF

J: TRBJ2-1
D: -
size: -
V: TRBV7-9
DNA: TGTGCCAGCAGCTTACATGGGAGATCCTCAATTCGAACCTACAATGAGCAGTTCTTC
CDR3: CASSLHGRSSIRTYNEQFF

J: TRBJ1-5
D: -
size: -
V: TRBV18
DNA: TGTGCCAGCTCACGTACTACCAAAGGCGGCAATCAGCCCCAGCATTTT
CDR3: CASSRTTKGGNQPQHF

J: TRBJ2-1
D: TRBD1
size: -
V: TRBV7-2
DNA: TGTGCCAGCAGCTGGGGACAGGGATCCGAGCAGTTCTTC
CDR3: CASSWGQGSEQFF

J: TRBJ1-2
D: -
size: -
V: TRBV6-2/TRBV6-3
DNA: TGTGTCAGCAGTGGCTCGACCGGGAACTATGGCTACACCTTC
CDR3: CVSSGSTGNYGYTF